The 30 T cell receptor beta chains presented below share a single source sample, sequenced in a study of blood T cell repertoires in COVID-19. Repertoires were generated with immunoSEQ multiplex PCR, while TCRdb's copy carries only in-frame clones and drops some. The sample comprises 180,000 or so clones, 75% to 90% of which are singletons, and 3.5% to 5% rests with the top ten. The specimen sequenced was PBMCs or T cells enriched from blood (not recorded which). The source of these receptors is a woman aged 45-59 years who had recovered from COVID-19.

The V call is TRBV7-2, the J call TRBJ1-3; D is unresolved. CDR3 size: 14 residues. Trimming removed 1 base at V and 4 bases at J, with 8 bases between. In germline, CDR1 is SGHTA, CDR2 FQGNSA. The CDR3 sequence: CASSLGSGGNTIYF. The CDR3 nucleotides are TGTGCCAGCAGCTTAGGGAGCGGAGGAAACACCATATATTTT.

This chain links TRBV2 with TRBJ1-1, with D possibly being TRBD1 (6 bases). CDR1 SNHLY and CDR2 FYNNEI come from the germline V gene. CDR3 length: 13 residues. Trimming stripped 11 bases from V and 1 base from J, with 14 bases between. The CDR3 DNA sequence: TGTGCCGGCAAACAGGGTACGAACACTGAAGCTTTCTTT. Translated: CAGKQGTNTEAFF.

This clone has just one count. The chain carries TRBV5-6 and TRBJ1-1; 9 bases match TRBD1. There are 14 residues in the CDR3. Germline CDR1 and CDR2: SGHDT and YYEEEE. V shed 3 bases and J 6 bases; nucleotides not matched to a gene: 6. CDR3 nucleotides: TGTGCCAGCAGCTGGGGACAGGGCAATCCTGAAGCTTTCTTT. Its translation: CASSWGQGNPEAFF. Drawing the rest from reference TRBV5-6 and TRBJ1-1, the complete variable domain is DAGVTQSPTHLIKTRGQQVTLRCSPKSGHDTVSWYQQALGQGPQFIFQYYEEEERQRGNFPDRFSGHQFPNYSSELNVNALLLGDSALYLCASSWGQGNPEAFFGQGTRLTVV.

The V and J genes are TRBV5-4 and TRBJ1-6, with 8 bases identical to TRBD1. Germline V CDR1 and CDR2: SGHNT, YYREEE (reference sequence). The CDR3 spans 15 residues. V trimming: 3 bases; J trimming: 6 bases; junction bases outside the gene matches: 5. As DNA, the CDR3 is TGTGCCAGCAGCTCGAGACAGGGGTTTAATTCACCCCTCCACTTT. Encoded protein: CASSSRQGFNSPLHF.

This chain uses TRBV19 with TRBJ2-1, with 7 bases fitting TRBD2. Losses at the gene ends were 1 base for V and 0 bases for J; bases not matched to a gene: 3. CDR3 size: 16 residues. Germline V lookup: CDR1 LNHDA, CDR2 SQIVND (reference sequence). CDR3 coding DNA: TGTGCCAGTAGTATAGGGGGGGGAGGCTCCTACAATGAGCAGTTCTTC. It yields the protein CASSIGGGGSYNEQFF.

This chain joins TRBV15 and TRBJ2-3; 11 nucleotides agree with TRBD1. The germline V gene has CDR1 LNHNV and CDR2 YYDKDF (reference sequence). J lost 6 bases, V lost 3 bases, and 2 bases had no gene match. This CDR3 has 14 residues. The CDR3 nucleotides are TGTGCCACCAGCAGGGACAGGGGGCAGGATACGCAGTATTTT. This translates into CATSRDRGQDTQYF.

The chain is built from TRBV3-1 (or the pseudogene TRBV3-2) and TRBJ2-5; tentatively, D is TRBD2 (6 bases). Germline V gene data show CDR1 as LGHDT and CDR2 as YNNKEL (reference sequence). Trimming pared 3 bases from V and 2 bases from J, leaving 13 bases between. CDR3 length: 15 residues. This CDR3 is CASSHELAGQETQYF. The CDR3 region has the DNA TGTGCCAGCAGCCATGAACTGGCGGGGCAAGAGACCCAGTACTTC.

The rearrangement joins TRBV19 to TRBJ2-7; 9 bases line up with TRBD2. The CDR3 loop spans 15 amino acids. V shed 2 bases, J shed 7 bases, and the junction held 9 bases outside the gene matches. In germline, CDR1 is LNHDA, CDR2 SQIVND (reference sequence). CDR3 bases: TGTGCCAGTAGTATAACACTAGCGGGTCACGTAGAGCAGTACGTC. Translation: CASSITLAGHVEQYV.

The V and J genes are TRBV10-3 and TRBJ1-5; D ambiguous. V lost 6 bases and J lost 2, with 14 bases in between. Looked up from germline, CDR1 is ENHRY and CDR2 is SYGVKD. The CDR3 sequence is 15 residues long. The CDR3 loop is CAIRSAGSGNQPQHF. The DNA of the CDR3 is TGTGCCATCAGATCCGCGGGGTCGGGCAATCAGCCCCAGCATTTT.

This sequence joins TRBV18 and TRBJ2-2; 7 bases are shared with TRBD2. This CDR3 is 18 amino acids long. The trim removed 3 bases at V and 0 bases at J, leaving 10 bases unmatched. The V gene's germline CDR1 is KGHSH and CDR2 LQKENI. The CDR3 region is CASSPPWGSGTNTGELFF. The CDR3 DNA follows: TGTGCCAGCTCACCCCCCTGGGGGAGCGGGACGAACACCGGGGAGCTGTTTTTT.

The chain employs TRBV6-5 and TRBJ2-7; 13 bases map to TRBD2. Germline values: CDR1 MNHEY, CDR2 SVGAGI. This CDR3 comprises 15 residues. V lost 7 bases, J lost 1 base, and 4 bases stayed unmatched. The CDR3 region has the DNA TGTGCCAGCAAAAGGGGACTAGCGGGGTCCTACGAGCAGTACGTC. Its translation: CASKRGLAGSYEQYV.

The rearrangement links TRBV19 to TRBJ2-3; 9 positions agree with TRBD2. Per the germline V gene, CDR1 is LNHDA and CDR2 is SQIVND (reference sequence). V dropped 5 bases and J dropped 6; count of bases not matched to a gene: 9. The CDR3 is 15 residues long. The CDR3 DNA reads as TGTGCCAGTAGTCCCCTTAGCGGGGGCGGGGATACGCAGTATTTT. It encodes CASSPLSGGGDTQYF.

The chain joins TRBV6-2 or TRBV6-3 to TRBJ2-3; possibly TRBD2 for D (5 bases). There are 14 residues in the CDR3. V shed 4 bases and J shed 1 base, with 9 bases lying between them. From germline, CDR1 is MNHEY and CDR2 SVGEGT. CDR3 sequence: CASSLPAGTDTQYF. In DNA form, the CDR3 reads TGTGCCAGCAGTTTACCAGCGGGCACAGATACGCAGTATTTT.

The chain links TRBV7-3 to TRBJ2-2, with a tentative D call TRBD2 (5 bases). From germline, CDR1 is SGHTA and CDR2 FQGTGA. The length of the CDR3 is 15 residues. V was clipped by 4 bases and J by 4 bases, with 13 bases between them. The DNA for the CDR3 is TGTGCCAGCAGCTACTCTAGTGCGGGCACCGGGGAGCTGTTTTTT. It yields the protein CASSYSSAGTGELFF.

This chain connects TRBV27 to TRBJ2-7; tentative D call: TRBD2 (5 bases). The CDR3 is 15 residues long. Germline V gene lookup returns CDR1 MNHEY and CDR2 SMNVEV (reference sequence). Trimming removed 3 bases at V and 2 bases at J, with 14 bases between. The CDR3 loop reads CASSFPGGRTYEQYV. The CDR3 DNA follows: TGTGCCAGCAGTTTCCCCGGCGGGCGGACCTACGAGCAGTACGTC.

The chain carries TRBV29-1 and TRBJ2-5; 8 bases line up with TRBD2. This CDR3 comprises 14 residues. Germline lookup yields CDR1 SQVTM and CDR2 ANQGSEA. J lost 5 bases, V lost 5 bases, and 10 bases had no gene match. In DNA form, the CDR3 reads TGCAGCGTTATGTCCTCTCGCGGGAGGGAGACCCAGTACTTC. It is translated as CSVMSSRGRETQYF.

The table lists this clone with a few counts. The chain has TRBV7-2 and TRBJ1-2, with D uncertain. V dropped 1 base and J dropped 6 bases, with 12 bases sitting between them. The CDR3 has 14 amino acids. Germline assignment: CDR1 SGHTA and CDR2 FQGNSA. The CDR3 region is CASSLGGVPHGYTF. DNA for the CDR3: TGTGCCAGCAGCTTAGGAGGAGTACCCCATGGCTACACCTTC.

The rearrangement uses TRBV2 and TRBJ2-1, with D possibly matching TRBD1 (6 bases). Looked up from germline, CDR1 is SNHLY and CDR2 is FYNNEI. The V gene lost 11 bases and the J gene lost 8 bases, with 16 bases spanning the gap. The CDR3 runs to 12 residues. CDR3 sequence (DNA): TGTGCCGGAGAACAGGGTTATGATGAGCAGTTCTTC. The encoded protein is CAGEQGYDEQFF.

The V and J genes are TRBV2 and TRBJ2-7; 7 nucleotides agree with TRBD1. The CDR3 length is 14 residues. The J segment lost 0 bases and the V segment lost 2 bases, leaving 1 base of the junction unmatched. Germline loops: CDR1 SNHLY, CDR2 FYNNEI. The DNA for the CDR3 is TGTGCCAGCAGTGAACGACAGGGCTCCTACGAGCAGTACGTC. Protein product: CASSERQGSYEQYV.

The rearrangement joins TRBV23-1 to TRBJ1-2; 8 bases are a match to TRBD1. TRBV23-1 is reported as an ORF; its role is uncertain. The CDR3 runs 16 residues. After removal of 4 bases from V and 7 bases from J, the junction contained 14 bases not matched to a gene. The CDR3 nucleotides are TGCGCCAGCAGTCCCACAGGGGGGGCGATTTCGACTGGCTACACCTTC. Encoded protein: CASSPTGGAISTGYTF.

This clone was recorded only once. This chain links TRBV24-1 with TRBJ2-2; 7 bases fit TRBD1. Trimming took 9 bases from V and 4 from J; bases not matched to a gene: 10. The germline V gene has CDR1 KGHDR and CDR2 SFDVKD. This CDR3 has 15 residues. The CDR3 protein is CATGVLRGSTGELFF. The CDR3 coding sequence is TGTGCCACCGGTGTTCTCAGGGGGAGCACCGGGGAGCTGTTTTTT.

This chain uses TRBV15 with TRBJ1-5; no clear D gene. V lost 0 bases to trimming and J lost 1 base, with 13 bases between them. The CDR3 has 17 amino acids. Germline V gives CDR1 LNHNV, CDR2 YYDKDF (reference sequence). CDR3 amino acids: CATSRELAGKSNQPQHF. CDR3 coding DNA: TGTGCCACCAGCAGAGAGCTCGCGGGTAAGAGCAATCAGCCCCAGCATTTT. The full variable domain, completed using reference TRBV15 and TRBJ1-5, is DAMVIQNPRYQVTQFGKPVTLSCSQTLNHNVMYWYQQKSSQAPKLLFHYYDKDFNNEADTPDNFQSRRPNTSFCFLDIRSPGLGDTAMYLCATSRELAGKSNQPQHFGDGTRLSIL.

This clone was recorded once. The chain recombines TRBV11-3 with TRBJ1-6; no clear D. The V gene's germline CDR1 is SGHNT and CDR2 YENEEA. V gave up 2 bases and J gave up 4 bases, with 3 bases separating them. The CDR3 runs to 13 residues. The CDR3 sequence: CASSLRYNSPLHF. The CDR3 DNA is TGTGCCAGCAGCTTACGGTATAATTCACCCCTCCACTTT. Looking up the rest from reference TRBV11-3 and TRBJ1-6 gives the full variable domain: EAGVVQSPRYKIIEKKQPVAFWCNPISGHNTLYWYLQNLGQGPELLIRYENEEAVDDSQLPKDRFSAERLKGVDSTLKIQPAELGDSAVYLCASSLRYNSPLHFGNGTRLTVT.

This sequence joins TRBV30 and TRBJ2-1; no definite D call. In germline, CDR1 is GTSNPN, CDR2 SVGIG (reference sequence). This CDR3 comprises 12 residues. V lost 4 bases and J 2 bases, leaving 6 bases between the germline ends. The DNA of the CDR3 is TGTGCCTGGACGCCTACCTACAATGAGCAGTTCTTC. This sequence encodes CAWTPTYNEQFF.

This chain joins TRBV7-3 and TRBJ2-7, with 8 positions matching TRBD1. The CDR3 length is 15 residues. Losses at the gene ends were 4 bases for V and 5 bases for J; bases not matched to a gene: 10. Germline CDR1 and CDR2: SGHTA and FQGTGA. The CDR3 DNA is TGTGCCAGCAGCTCAGGCCAGGGGGCGGCTAACGAGCAGTACGTC. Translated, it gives CASSSGQGAANEQYV.

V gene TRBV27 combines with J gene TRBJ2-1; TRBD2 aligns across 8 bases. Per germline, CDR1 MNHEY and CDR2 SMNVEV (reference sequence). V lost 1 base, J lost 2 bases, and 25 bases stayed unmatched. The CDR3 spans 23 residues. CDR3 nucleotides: TGTGCCAGCAGTTTATACGGGACACCCAAAGCCTTTTTTGGCGGGAGGACCTACAATGAGCAGTTCTTC. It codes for CASSLYGTPKAFFGGRTYNEQFF.

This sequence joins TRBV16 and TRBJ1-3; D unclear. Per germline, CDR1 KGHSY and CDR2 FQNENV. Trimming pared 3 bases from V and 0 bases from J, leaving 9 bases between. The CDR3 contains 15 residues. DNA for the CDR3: TGTGCCAGCAGCCATCTTCAACTCTCTGGAAACACCATATATTTT. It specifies CASSHLQLSGNTIYF.

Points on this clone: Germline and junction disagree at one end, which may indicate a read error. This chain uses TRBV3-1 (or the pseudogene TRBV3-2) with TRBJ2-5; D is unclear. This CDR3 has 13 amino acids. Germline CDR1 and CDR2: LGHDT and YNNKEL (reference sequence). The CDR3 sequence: CASSSSPQGTQYF. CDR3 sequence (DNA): TGTGCCAGCTCTTCTAGTCCGCAAGGGACCCAGTACTTC.

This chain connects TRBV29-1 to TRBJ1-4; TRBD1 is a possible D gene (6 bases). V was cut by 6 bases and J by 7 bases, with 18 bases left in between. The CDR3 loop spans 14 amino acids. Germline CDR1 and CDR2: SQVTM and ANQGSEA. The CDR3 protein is CSVVQGKKGEKLFF. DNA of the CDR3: TGCAGCGTAGTACAGGGAAAGAAAGGTGAAAAACTGTTTTTT.

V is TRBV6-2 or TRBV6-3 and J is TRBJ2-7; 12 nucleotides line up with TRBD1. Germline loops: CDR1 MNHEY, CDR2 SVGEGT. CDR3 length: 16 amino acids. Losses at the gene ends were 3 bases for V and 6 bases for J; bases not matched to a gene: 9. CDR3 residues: CASSYHRDRGPSEQYV. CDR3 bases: TGTGCCAGCAGTTATCACCGGGACAGGGGGCCTAGCGAGCAGTACGTC.